This T cell receptor beta chain was obtained from a study of Ad26.COV2.S vaccination and SARS-CoV-2 variants. A note on this clone: Its antigen is unknown.

Regarding the study as a whole: Reports say spike-specific CD8+ and CD4+ T cell responses covered substantial breadth after vaccination. Vaccinees showed greater spike-specific TCR breadth than placebo recipients. Researchers cautioned that TCR breadth and depth analyses may have underestimated total T cell responses.

Regarding treatment: around 19 received Ad26.COV2.S at low or high dose, single or two shots; five or six received placebo; per-sample allocation not given. Sampling was done on day 63 after the first vaccine or placebo injection. Only in-frame clones appear in the TCRdb table, and some are missing; sequencing was by immunoSEQ multiplex PCR. The sample holds about 400,000 clones, around 91% seen once. V lost 7 bases and J 6 bases, leaving 15 bases between the germline ends. The CDR3 sequence is 13 residues long. Germline CDR1 reads LNHDA; CDR2 reads SQIVND (reference sequence). The chain couples TRBV19 to TRBJ1-2; D remains ambiguous. This receptor was obtained from a person aged 18-65 years who received the Ad26.COV2.S COVID-19 vaccine or a placebo. The source material was peripheral blood, sampled in a trial of Ad26.COV2.S vaccine versus placebo. CDR3 nucleotide sequence: TGTGCCAGTACCCCGGCAGGAGCTGATGGCTACACCTTC. Translating it yields CASTPAGADGYTF.